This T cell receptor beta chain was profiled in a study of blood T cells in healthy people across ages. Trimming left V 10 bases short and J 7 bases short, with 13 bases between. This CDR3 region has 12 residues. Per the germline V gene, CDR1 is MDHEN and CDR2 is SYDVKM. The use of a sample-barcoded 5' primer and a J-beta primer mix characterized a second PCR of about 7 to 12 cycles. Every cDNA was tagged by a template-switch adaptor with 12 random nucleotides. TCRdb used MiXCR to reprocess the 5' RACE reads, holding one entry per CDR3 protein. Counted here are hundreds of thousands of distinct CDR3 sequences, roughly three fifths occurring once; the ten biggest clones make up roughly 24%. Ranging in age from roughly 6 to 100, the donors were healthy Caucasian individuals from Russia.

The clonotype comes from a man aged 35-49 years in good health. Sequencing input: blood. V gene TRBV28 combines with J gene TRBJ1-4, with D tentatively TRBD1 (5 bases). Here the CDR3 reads CATIGVAEKLFF. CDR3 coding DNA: TGTGCCACCATAGGGGTTGCTGAAAAACTGTTTTTT.